The rows below give T cell receptor beta chains drawn from one sample of a study of identical twins. TCRdb independently ran MiXCR on the 5' RACE reads; one entry per CDR3 protein. The sample gives approximately 890,000 distinct CDR3 sequences, 12% of which show up once; roughly 1.6% is in the top ten. The same sample was also studied in work on yellow fever vaccine responses in identical twins.

The sample was PBMCs. All receptors come from a woman aged 18 to 35 in good health. Each CDR3 is given with its conserved first and last residue. The D gene is left open where the match is weak. Rows may omit the clone size; those that give it use once, few, many or a size class.

J gene,clone size,V gene,D gene,CDR3 DNA,CDR3 protein
TRBJ2-2,many,TRBV10-3,NA,TGTGCCATCAGTGTTAGTCCCAGGGCCGGGGAGCTGTTTTTT,CAISVSPRAGELFF
TRBJ2-1,NA,TRBV12-3/TRBV12-4,NA,TGTGCCAGCAGTTTAGCCCCCCTGGGCGATGAGCAGTTCTTC,CASSLAPLGDEQFF
TRBJ2-1,few,TRBV29-1,NA,TGCAGCGTTGAAGATCATAGTGGGGGGATTGAGCAGTTCTTC,CSVEDHSGGIEQFF
TRBJ2-1,NA,TRBV28,NA,TGTGCCAGCAGGCCCAAAGCCTACAATGAGCAGTTCTTC,CASRPKAYNEQFF
TRBJ1-1,many,TRBV7-3,NA,TGTGCCAGCAGCGCGACAGAGAACACTGAAGCTTTCTTT,CASSATENTEAFF
TRBJ2-3,NA,TRBV7-8,TRBD1,TGTGCCAGCAGCTTAGCCTGGACAGGGGGCTCGGAGCGCCTAGGGCGGACGCAGTATTTT,CASSLAWTGGSERLGRTQYF
TRBJ2-1,NA,TRBV7-2,TRBD2,TGTGCCAGCAGCTTAGCTCCGGGACTAGGTTCTATCAATGAGCAGTTCTTC,CASSLAPGLGSINEQFF
TRBJ2-3,NA,TRBV29-1,TRBD2,TGCAGCGTTTGCGGGAGGCCGATTACAGATACGCAGTATTTT,CSVCGRPITDTQYF
TRBJ2-1,NA,TRBV29-1,TRBD2,TGCAGCGTTGAAGATCGTAAGGGAAAAATTAGCGGGAGGGGCAACAATGAGCAGTTCTTC,CSVEDRKGKISGRGNNEQFF
TRBJ2-3,NA,TRBV2,NA,TGTGCCAGCAGTGGGTGGAGCACAGATACGCAGTATTTT,CASSGWSTDTQYF
TRBJ1-2,NA,TRBV4-1,TRBD1,TGCGCCAGCAGCGGAACCGGGACAGGGAACTATGGCTACACCTTC,CASSGTGTGNYGYTF
TRBJ1-1,NA,TRBV7-8,NA,TGTGCCAGTGTGCGGAGAAACACTGAAGCTTTCTTT,CASVRRNTEAFF
TRBJ2-1,NA,TRBV14,TRBD2,TGTGCCAGCAGCCAATTCCCCACAAGCGGGGGATTATATCCTGAGAAGCAGTTCTTC,CASSQFPTSGGLYPEKQFF
TRBJ1-2,NA,TRBV6-5,NA,TGTGCCAGCACTTCACAGGGTCTTGGCTATGGCTACACCTTC,CASTSQGLGYGYTF
TRBJ2-1,NA,TRBV9,TRBD1,TGTGCCAGCAGCGTAAAGGGGACAGGGACCTACAATGAGCAGTTCTTC,CASSVKGTGTYNEQFF
TRBJ2-1,NA,TRBV28,TRBD2,TGTGCCAGCAGGGGAGCGGGAGAACACAATGAGCAGTTCTTC,CASRGAGEHNEQFF
TRBJ1-1,NA,TRBV5-1,TRBD1,TGCGCCAGCAGCCCCTGGGACAGGGGGAGTACTGAAGCTTTCTTT,CASSPWDRGSTEAFF
TRBJ2-2,few,TRBV7-2,NA,TGTGCCAGCAGCTCCATAGGCGGGGAGCTGTTTTTT,CASSSIGGELFF
TRBJ1-1,NA,TRBV19,NA,TGTGCCAGTACGTTTTCATCTTTTAACACTGAAGCTTTCTTT,CASTFSSFNTEAFF
TRBJ2-3,many,TRBV20-1,NA,TGCAGTGCTAGAGATTTATCAGGACAGACCTCTAGCACAGATACGCAGTATTTT,CSARDLSGQTSSTDTQYF
TRBJ2-1,NA,TRBV7-8,TRBD2,TGTGCCAGCAGCCTGACTAGCGGGGGGCCAGCTTACAATGAGCAGTTCTTC,CASSLTSGGPAYNEQFF
TRBJ2-7,NA,TRBV20-1,TRBD2,TGCAGTGCTAGAGTCCCATACCGGACTAGCGGGGACTCCTACGAGCAGTACTTC,CSARVPYRTSGDSYEQYF
TRBJ2-3,few,TRBV11-2,TRBD2,TGTGCCAGCAGCTTCTCCCCCACGACTAGCCCTCCCCCGTATTTT,CASSFSPTTSPPPYF
TRBJ2-7,NA,TRBV28,TRBD1,TGTGCCAGCACCACTATCCCGGGGACAGGGGAATACGAGCAGTACTTC,CASTTIPGTGEYEQYF
TRBJ1-3,NA,TRBV7-2,NA,TGTGCCAGCAGCTTTAGCCCTTCTGGAAACACCATATATTTT,CASSFSPSGNTIYF
TRBJ2-4,NA,TRBV12-3/TRBV12-4,TRBD1,TGTGCCAGCAGTTTTCCCTTACGGGAACAGGGGGCCGAAAACATTCAGTACTTC,CASSFPLREQGAENIQYF
TRBJ1-5,many,TRBV9,NA,TGTGCCAGCAGCGTAGGTGGGTTGGATGGCACGCCCCAGCATTTT,CASSVGGLDGTPQHF
TRBJ2-3,NA,TRBV10-3,TRBD1,TGTGCCATCAGTGACCGAAGACAGGGGACTAGCACAGATACGCAGTATTTT,CAISDRRQGTSTDTQYF
TRBJ2-5,NA,TRBV28,TRBD2,TGTGCCAGCTTCACAGCGGGGGCTGGGGGGTACCAAGAGACCCAGTACTTC,CASFTAGAGGYQETQYF
TRBJ2-2,few,TRBV27,TRBD1,TGTGCCAGCAGTTTCCTAGGACAGGTGGAGGAGCTGTTTTTT,CASSFLGQVEELFF
TRBJ2-2,few,TRBV14,TRBD1,TGTGCCAGCAGCCAAGATCGGGACAGGGAGGGTACCGGGGAGCTGTTTTTT,CASSQDRDREGTGELFF
TRBJ1-2,NA,TRBV7-8,NA,TGTGCCAGCAGCCCCTCGGGAAATGGCTATGGCTACACCTTC,CASSPSGNGYGYTF
TRBJ1-2,NA,TRBV28,TRBD1,TGTGCCAGCAGTTTAACAGGGGTTAACTATGGCTACACCTTC,CASSLTGVNYGYTF
TRBJ2-2,NA,TRBV27,TRBD2,TGTGCCAGCAGTTCTCTTCCACAACTTGGGGGGGGTGACACCGGGGAGCTGTTTTTT,CASSSLPQLGGGDTGELFF
TRBJ2-5,NA,TRBV11-1,NA,TGTGCCAGCAGCTTAGTCTTGGCGGGACGTCGCGAAAGGTGGCTACAAGAGACCCAGTACTTC,CASSLVLAGRRERWLQETQYF
TRBJ2-2,NA,TRBV6-1,NA,TGTGCCACACAGGGTTGGGTAACCGGGGAGCTGTTTTTT,CATQGWVTGELFF
TRBJ2-7,NA,TRBV13,NA,TGTGCCAGCAGCTTACTAGGCTCCTCCCTCGAGCAGTACTTC,CASSLLGSSLEQYF
TRBJ2-3,few,TRBV7-9,TRBD2,TGTGCCAGCGACCGGACTAGCGGGGCAACAAGCACAGATACGCAGTATTTT,CASDRTSGATSTDTQYF